These 21 T cell receptor beta chains came from one sample sequenced in a study of cytomegalovirus exposure and HLA in healthy donors (TCRdb year 2017). Library prep was done by the immunoSEQ multiplex PCR assay. For the multiplex PCR, a mixture combining 60 forward primers for TCR Vbeta segments and 13 reverse primers for TCR Jbeta segments was used. TCRdb re-hosts the immuneACCESS table, in-frame sequences only. Its copies lack some clones; in the studies checked, an unresolved V gene accounts for under half of them, and the cause for the rest is not known. The sample yields about 65,000 clones; 70% to 85% were counted once. The ten most abundant clones make up 2.5% to 3.5% of the sample. The sample was PBMCs. The receptors come from a girl aged 10-17 years in good health and CMV-seropositive.

The rearrangement uses TRBV19 and TRBJ2-2; 9 bases are shared with TRBD1. Germline CDR1 is LNHDA and CDR2 is SQIVND (reference sequence). Trimming at V came to 6 bases and at J to 2 bases, leaving 1 base not matched to a gene. The CDR3 covers 14 residues. The CDR3: CASRGQGNTGELFF. The CDR3 DNA reads TGTGCCAGTAGGGGACAGGGAAACACCGGGGAGCTGTTTTTT.

This clone was seen a handful of times. The V gene is TRBV7-8, the J gene TRBJ2-7, with D uncertain. The CDR3 totals 18 residues. The V end was cut by 2 bases, the J end by 2 bases, with 22 bases between. The germline V gene has CDR1 SGHVS and CDR2 FQNEAQ. CDR3 DNA: TGTGCCAGCAGCTTAAAGCCCGCCTGGGTCAGGCCGGCCTACGAGCAGTACTTC. Amino acids: CASSLKPAWVRPAYEQYF. Complete variable domain (other parts from reference TRBV7-8 and TRBJ2-7): GAGVSQSPRYKVAKRGQDVALRCDPISGHVSLFWYQQALGQGPEFLTYFQNEAQLDKSGLPSDRFFAERPEGSVSTLKIQRTQQEDSAVYLCASSLKPAWVRPAYEQYFGPGTRLTVT.

The rearrangement links TRBV5-1 to TRBJ2-5; 8 bases match TRBD2. The CDR3 is made up of 15 amino acids. CDR1 and CDR2 from the germline V gene are SGHRS and YFSETQ. V gave up 2 bases and J gave up 4 bases; unmatched junction bases: 7. In DNA form, the CDR3 reads TGCGCCAGCAGCTTCGGGGGGGAGTGGGGAGAGACCCAGTACTTC. This sequence encodes CASSFGGEWGETQYF.

In its sample, this clone was seen a few times. The chain recombines TRBV4-3 with TRBJ2-7, with TRBD2 identical over 7 bases. V was pared by 3 bases and J by 4 bases, with 6 bases of the junction left unmatched. The V gene's germline CDR1 is LGHNA and CDR2 YSLEER. The CDR3 contains 14 residues. Here the CDR3 DNA reads TGCGCCAGCAGCCAGGGACTACCTAGATACGAGCAGTACTTC. The encoded protein is CASSQGLPRYEQYF.

This chain uses TRBV2 with TRBJ2-5; TRBD1 might be the D (7 bases). Germline V gives CDR1 SNHLY, CDR2 FYNNEI. The CDR3 loop spans 13 amino acids. The V and J ends lost 5 bases and 9 bases respectively, with 16 bases between them. In DNA form, the CDR3 reads TGTGCCAGCAGTCCGGAGGGGGCCCTCCCCCAGTACTTC. Its protein product is CASSPEGALPQYF. The full variable domain, rest sourced from reference TRBV2 and TRBJ2-5, is EPEVTQTPSHQVTQMGQEVILRCVPISNHLYFYWYRQILGQKVEFLVSFYNNEISEKSEIFDDQFSVERPDGSNFTLKIRSTKLEDSAMYFCASSPEGALPQYFGPGTRLLVL.

This clone was counted a few times. J is TRBJ2-7 and V is TRBV6-6; D not resolved. The germline CDR1 and CDR2 sequences are MNHNY and SVGAGI (reference sequence). The CDR3 consists of 11 residues. The germline V and J ends were trimmed by 2 bases and 5 bases, with 4 bases remaining between them. Here the CDR3 DNA reads TGTGCCAGCAGTTACATCAACGAGCAGTACTTC. Amino acid sequence: CASSYINEQYF.

The chain combines TRBV14 with TRBJ2-1; a possible D gene is TRBD2 (6 bases). Trimming cost V 6 bases and J 5 bases, with 14 bases left between them. Germline CDR1 SGHDN, CDR2 FVKESK. This CDR3 region has 14 residues. The CDR3 protein is CASSRTGEHNEQFF. The CDR3 DNA is TGTGCCAGCAGTCGTACGGGGGAGCACAATGAGCAGTTCTTC.

This clone was detected once. The chain carries TRBV7-6 and TRBJ2-7; 7 nucleotides agree with TRBD1. Trimming removed 4 bases from V and 1 base from J; junction bases left unmatched: 4. Germline V gene data show CDR1 as SGHVS and CDR2 as FNYEAQ. CDR3 length equals 14 residues. In nucleotides, the CDR3 is TGTGCCAGCAGCTCCCCGGGACAGTCCTACGAGCAGTACTTC. Translated, it gives CASSSPGQSYEQYF. The full variable domain, completed using reference TRBV7-6 and TRBJ2-7, is GAGVSQSPRYKVTKRGQDVALRCDPISGHVSLYWYRQALGQGPEFLTYFNYEAQQDKSGLPNDRFSAERPEGSISTLTIQRTEQRDSAMYRCASSSPGQSYEQYFGPGTRLTVT.

The chain combines TRBV2 with TRBJ2-5, with 15 bases fitting TRBD2. The germline gives CDR1 SNHLY, CDR2 FYNNEI. J was trimmed by 4 bases and V by 3 bases; bases with no gene match: 6. The CDR3 has 17 amino acids. The CDR3 loop reads CASSELSGLAGGETQYF. The CDR3 bases are TGTGCCAGCAGTGAGCTATCGGGACTAGCGGGAGGAGAGACCCAGTACTTC.

The chain has TRBV29-1 and TRBJ1-1; the D is unclear. The CDR3 is 13 residues long. V lost 2 bases and J 12 bases, leaving 19 bases between the germline ends. The germline V gene has CDR1 SQVTM and CDR2 ANQGSEA. The CDR3 reads CSVENAGSRRSFF. CDR3 DNA: TGCAGCGTTGAAAACGCGGGCAGCCGAAGGTCTTTCTTT.

This chain links TRBV28 with TRBJ1-1, with 7 bases identical to TRBD1. With 6 bases clipped from V and 4 bases from J, the junction kept 14 bases outside the gene matches. The CDR3 contains 16 residues. The V gene's germline CDR1 is MDHEN and CDR2 SYDVKM. Here the CDR3 DNA reads TGTGCCAGCAGACTAAGACAGGGCGCCTTGGGCACTGAAGCTTTCTTT. Translation gives CASRLRQGALGTEAFF.

This clone was counted once. This chain connects TRBV5-1 to TRBJ2-3; possibly TRBD2 for D (6 bases). V was pared by 1 base and J by 5 bases, with 17 bases between. Per the germline V gene, CDR1 is SGHRS and CDR2 is YFSETQ. This CDR3 contains 16 residues. CDR3 coding DNA: TGCGCCAGCAGCTTGCCGACTAGACTAACGGGAGATACGCAGTATTTT. It specifies CASSLPTRLTGDTQYF.

CDR3 protein: CASSPSTKETQYF. CDR3 DNA sequence: TGTGCCAGCAGCCCCTCGACTAAAGAGACCCAGTACTTC. V gene TRBV7-2 combines with J gene TRBJ2-5; weak D call: TRBD2 (5 bases). V gave up 5 bases and J gave up 3 bases, with 10 bases separating them. The CDR3 is 13 residues long. Germline-derived CDR1 and CDR2 are SGHTA and FQGNSA.

V usage is TRBV13 and J usage is TRBJ2-2, with no clear D. The CDR3 contains 12 residues. Germline V gene lookup returns CDR1 PRHDT and CDR2 FYEKMQ (reference sequence). Trimming cost V 2 bases and J 6 bases, with 4 bases left between them. CDR3 residues: CASSLSPGELFF. CDR3 sequence (DNA): TGTGCCAGCAGCTTAAGCCCCGGGGAGCTGTTTTTT.

V and J are TRBV6-5 and TRBJ2-2; D is uncertain. CDR3 length: 11 residues. The germline V and J ends were trimmed by 7 bases and 5 bases, with 5 bases remaining between them. CDR1 and CDR2 (germline): MNHEY, SVGAGI. CDR3 protein: CASMETGELFF. The CDR3 DNA sequence: TGTGCCAGCATGGAGACCGGGGAGCTGTTTTTT.

The CDR3 loop reads CASSDLRQHEAFF. As DNA, the CDR3 is TGTGCCAGCAGTGATCTTCGACAGCATGAAGCTTTCTTT. V usage is TRBV2 and J usage is TRBJ1-1, with D maybe TRBD1 (5 bases). Trimming pared 3 bases from V and 7 bases from J, leaving 12 bases between. The germline CDR1 and CDR2 sequences are SNHLY and FYNNEI. CDR3 size: 13 residues.

The V gene is TRBV12-5, the J gene TRBJ1-1; D gene ambiguous. The CDR3 sequence is 13 residues long. The V gene lost 5 bases and the J gene lost 8 bases, with 15 bases spanning the gap. The germline CDR1 and CDR2 sequences are LGHNT and FRNRAP. CDR3 coding DNA: TGTGCTAGTGGTCACGCGGTGGGAGGGGAAGCTTTCTTT. Translating it yields CASGHAVGGEAFF.

The rearrangement uses TRBV6-1 and TRBJ1-2; D is unresolved. The CDR3 totals 15 residues. Trimming left V 8 bases short and J 8 bases short, with 24 bases between. CDR1 MNHNS and CDR2 SASEGT come from the germline V gene. The CDR3 bases are TGTGCCAGCGGGAAGACCGGGATCCCCCTAGCGGGCTACACCTTC. Translated, it gives CASGKTGIPLAGYTF.

The V gene is TRBV28, the J gene TRBJ2-5; weak D call: TRBD1 (6 bases). This CDR3 is built from 14 residues. From germline, CDR1 is MDHEN and CDR2 SYDVKM. Between the trimmed V and J ends, which lost 10 bases and 2 bases, there was a span of 17 bases. CDR3 in DNA: TGTGCCACCCACCCGGACAGTGAGCAAGAGACCCAGTACTTC. Protein: CATHPDSEQETQYF.

The J gene is TRBJ2-7, the V gene TRBV10-3; a possible D gene is TRBD1 (6 bases). The V and J ends lost 8 bases and 1 base respectively, with 9 bases between them. CDR3 size: 12 residues. The germline V gene has CDR1 ENHRY and CDR2 SYGVKD. The CDR3 sequence: CAIGGQSYEQYF. The CDR3, as DNA: TGTGCCATCGGTGGACAGTCCTACGAGCAGTACTTC.

The chain carries TRBV7-2 and TRBJ2-7, with D possibly TRBD2 on 5 matching bases. Germline V gives CDR1 SGHTA, CDR2 FQGNSA. V lost 1 base and J lost 0, with 13 bases in between. The CDR3 loop spans 16 amino acids. The CDR3 DNA is TGTGCCAGCAGCTTAGTAGTGACCGCGGGCTCCTACGAGCAGTACTTC. Protein: CASSLVVTAGSYEQYF.